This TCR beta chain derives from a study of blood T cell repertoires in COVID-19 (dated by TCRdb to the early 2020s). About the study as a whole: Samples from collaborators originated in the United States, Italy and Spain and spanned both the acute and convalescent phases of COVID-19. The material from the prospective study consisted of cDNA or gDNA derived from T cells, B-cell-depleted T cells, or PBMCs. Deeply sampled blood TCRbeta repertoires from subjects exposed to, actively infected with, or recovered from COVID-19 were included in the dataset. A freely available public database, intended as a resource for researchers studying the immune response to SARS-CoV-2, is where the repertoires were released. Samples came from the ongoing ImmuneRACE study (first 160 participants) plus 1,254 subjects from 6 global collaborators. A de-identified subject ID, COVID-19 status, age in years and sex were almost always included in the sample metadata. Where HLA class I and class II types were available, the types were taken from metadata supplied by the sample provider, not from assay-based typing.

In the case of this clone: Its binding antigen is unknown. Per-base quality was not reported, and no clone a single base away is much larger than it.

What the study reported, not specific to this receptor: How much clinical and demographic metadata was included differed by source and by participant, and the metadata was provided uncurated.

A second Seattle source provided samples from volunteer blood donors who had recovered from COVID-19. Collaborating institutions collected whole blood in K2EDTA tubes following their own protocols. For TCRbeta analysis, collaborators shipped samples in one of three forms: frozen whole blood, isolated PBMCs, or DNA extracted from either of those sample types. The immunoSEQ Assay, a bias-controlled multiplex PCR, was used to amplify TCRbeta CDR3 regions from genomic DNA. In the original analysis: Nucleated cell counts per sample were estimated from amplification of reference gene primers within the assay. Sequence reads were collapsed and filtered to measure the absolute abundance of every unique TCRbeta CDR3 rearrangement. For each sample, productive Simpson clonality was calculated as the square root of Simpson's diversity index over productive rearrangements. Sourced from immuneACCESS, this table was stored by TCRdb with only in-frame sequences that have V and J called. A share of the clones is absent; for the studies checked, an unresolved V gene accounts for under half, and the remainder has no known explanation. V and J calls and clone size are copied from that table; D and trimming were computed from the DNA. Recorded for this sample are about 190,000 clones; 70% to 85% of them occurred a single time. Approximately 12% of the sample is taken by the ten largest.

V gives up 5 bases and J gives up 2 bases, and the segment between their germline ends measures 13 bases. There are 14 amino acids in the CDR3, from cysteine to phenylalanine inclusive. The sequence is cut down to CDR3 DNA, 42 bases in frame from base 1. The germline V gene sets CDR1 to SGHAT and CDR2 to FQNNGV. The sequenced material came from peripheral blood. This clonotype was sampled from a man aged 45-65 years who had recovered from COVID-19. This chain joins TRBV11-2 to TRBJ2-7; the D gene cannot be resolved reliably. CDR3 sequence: CASSIIRRTYEQYF. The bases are TGTGCCAGCAGCATTATCCGCAGAACCTACGAGCAGTACTTC.